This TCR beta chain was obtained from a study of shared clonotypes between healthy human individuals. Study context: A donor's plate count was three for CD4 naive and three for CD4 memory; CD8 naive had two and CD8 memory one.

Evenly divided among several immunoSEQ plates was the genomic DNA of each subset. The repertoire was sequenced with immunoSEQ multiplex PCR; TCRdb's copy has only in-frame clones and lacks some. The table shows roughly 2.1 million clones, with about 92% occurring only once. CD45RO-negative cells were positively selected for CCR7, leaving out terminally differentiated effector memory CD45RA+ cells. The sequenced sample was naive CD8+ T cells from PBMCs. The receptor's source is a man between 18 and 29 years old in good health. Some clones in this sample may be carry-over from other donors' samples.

In DNA, the CDR3 is TGTGCCAGCAGCTCGGTGTGGCGGGACGAGCAGTACTTC. Translating it yields CASSSVWRDEQYF. The chain joins TRBV11-2 to TRBJ2-7; TRBD2 might be the D (5 bases). This CDR3 spans 13 amino acids. The V gene's germline CDR1 is SGHAT and CDR2 FQNNGV. V was pared by 4 bases and J by 5 bases, with 12 bases between.